This T cell receptor beta chain comes out of a study of human T cells and chemical hapten exposure. Regarding the study as a whole: High-frequency TCRs, those above 1 in 1000, stayed the same after DPC sensitization.

Time point reported: patch test 2, 6 weeks after DPC sensitization. Stated treatment: therapeutic diphenylcyclopropenone sensitization with weekly scalp DPC. Each CDR3 protein is one row after TCRdb ran MiXCR on the RACE reads. The data hold about 50,000 distinct CDR3 sequences, with about 10% observed a single time. With regard to this clonotype: The antigen remains unidentified.

Sequenced material: whole blood, taken in connection with sensitization to the hapten diphenylcyclopropenone (DPC). The clonotype was recovered from a woman between 50 and 59 years old with alopecia areata. Some clones in this sample may be carry-over from other donors' samples.

The CDR3 region has the DNA TGCAGTGCCTACACAGGGGGCTCTCGCTACACCTTC. This gives the protein CSAYTGGSRYTF. V usage is TRBV20-1 and J usage is TRBJ1-2; 9 bases fit TRBD1. The CDR3 is made up of 12 amino acids. Germline V CDR1 and CDR2: DFQATT, SNEGSKA (reference sequence). V gave up 6 bases and J gave up 9 bases; unmatched junction bases: 8.